This is a list of T cell receptor beta chains from one sample in a study of neurological immune-mediated disorders. Each CDR3 protein is one row after TCRdb ran MiXCR on the 5' RACE reads. The table records about 36,000 distinct CDR3 sequences, about 9.4% of them present only once. Sequencing used PBMCs. The receptors come from a young woman with HTLV-1-associated myelopathy (HAM/TSP). Each CDR3 is given with its conserved first and last residue. The D gene is left open where the match is weak.

v_call: TRBV5-1; cdr3_length: 13; d_call: TRBD1; j_call: TRBJ2-7; cdr3_aa: CASSAGQAYEQYF
v_call: TRBV7-2; cdr3_length: 15; d_call: -; j_call: TRBJ1-3; cdr3_aa: CASSLALTLGNTIYF
v_call: TRBV4-2; cdr3_length: 13; d_call: TRBD1; j_call: TRBJ1-4; cdr3_aa: CASSQGLTGEGFF
v_call: TRBV29-1; cdr3_length: 11; d_call: -; j_call: TRBJ2-3; cdr3_aa: CSDGVTDTQYF
v_call: TRBV3-1; cdr3_length: 15; d_call: -; j_call: TRBJ2-7; cdr3_aa: CASSQGGPSSYEQYF
v_call: TRBV5-5; cdr3_length: 16; d_call: -; j_call: TRBJ1-1; cdr3_aa: CASSLSPSRTNTEAFF
v_call: TRBV20-1; cdr3_length: 13; d_call: TRBD1; j_call: TRBJ2-3; cdr3_aa: CSARETGLVTQYF
v_call: TRBV5-1; cdr3_length: 17; d_call: TRBD2; j_call: TRBJ2-1; cdr3_aa: CASSLDRGGPPYNEQFF
v_call: TRBV6-6; cdr3_length: 12; d_call: -; j_call: TRBJ1-1; cdr3_aa: CANSHSPPEAFF
v_call: TRBV20-1; cdr3_length: 16; d_call: -; j_call: TRBJ2-3; cdr3_aa: CSASMSGRIRTDTQYF
v_call: TRBV5-1; cdr3_length: 16; d_call: TRBD1; j_call: TRBJ2-2; cdr3_aa: CASSHKPGQETGELFF
v_call: TRBV20-1; cdr3_length: 12; d_call: -; j_call: TRBJ1-4; cdr3_aa: CSASLGGEKLFF
v_call: TRBV9; cdr3_length: 12; d_call: -; j_call: TRBJ2-2; cdr3_aa: CASSADTGELFF
v_call: TRBV20-1; cdr3_length: 12; d_call: -; j_call: TRBJ1-5; cdr3_aa: CSATPDSQPQHF
v_call: TRBV20-1; cdr3_length: 14; d_call: -; j_call: TRBJ2-7; cdr3_aa: CSARESGGSYEQYF
v_call: TRBV9; cdr3_length: 14; d_call: -; j_call: TRBJ2-1; cdr3_aa: CASSVEASRNEQFF
v_call: TRBV30; cdr3_length: 16; d_call: -; j_call: TRBJ1-3; cdr3_aa: CAWSVKGQGSGNTIYF
v_call: TRBV27; cdr3_length: 15; d_call: TRBD2; j_call: TRBJ2-1; cdr3_aa: CASSLSIAGVGEQFF
v_call: TRBV20-1; cdr3_length: 16; d_call: -; j_call: TRBJ2-7; cdr3_aa: CSAATTSVTVSYEQYF
v_call: TRBV20-1; cdr3_length: 14; d_call: TRBD2; j_call: TRBJ2-7; cdr3_aa: CSAMPGTSFYEQYF
v_call: TRBV12-3/TRBV12-4; cdr3_length: 14; d_call: -; j_call: TRBJ2-7; cdr3_aa: CASNLGGPAYEQYF
v_call: TRBV20-1; cdr3_length: 14; d_call: -; j_call: TRBJ2-3; cdr3_aa: CSAAAAGPRDTQYF